This T cell receptor beta chain came from a study of CD8 T cells in Susac syndrome. Through negative isolation, CD4+ and CD8+ T cells were obtained, while TEMRA cells were enriched using FACS. This clonotype was detected a few times. The RNA, roughly 0.5 to 1 ug, was put through reverse transcription using random hexamers. The TCR beta CDR3 was amplified by immunoSEQ multiplex PCR across 54 Vbeta, 13 Jbeta. TCRdb re-analysed the immunoSEQ multiplex PCR reads in MiXCR, keeping a single row per CDR3 protein. The sample carries a few hundred thousand distinct CDR3 sequences, about 94% recorded once. There are 13 residues in the CDR3. The junction had 5 bases not matched to a gene; V was cut back by 6 bases and J by 7 bases. Germline V gene data show CDR1 as LGHNA and CDR2 as YNFKEQ.

The TCR originated in a human donor with Susac syndrome. This chain connects TRBV4-2 to TRBJ1-4; 7 nucleotides line up with TRBD1. The sequencing sample was made of CD4+ T cells from PBMCs. In DNA, the CDR3 is TGTGCCAGCAGGGACAGGTCGGGTGAAAAACTGTTTTTT. Translated: CASRDRSGEKLFF.